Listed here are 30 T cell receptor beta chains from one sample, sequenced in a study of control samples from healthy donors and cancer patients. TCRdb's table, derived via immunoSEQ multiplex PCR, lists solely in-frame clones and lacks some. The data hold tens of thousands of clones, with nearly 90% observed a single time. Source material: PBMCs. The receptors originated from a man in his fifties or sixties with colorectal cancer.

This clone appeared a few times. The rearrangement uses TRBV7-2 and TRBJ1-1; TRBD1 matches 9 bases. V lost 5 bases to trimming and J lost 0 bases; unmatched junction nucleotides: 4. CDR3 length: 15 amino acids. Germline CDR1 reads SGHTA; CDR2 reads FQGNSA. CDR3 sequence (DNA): TGTGCCAGCAGCCCCCGGACAGGGGTGAACACTGAAGCTTTCTTT. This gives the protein CASSPRTGVNTEAFF.

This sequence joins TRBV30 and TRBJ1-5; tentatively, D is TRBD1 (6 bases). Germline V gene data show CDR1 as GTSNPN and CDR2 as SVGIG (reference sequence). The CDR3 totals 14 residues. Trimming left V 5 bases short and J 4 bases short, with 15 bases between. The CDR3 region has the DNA TGTGCCTGGGGAATCGGGCAGGGGAATCAGCCCCAGCATTTT. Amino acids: CAWGIGQGNQPQHF.

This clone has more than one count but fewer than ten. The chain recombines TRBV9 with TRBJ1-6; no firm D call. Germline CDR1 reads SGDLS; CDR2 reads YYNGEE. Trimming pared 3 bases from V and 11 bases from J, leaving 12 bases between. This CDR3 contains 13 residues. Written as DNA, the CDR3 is TGTGCCAGCAGCGACGACCCCGGCGCACCCCTCCACTTT. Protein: CASSDDPGAPLHF.

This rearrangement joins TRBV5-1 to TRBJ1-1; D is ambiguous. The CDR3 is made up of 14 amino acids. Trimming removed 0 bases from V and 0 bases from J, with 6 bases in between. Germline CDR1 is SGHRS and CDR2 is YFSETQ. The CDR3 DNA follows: TGCGCCAGCAGCTTGGGCAGCTTGAACACTGAAGCTTTCTTT. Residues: CASSLGSLNTEAFF.

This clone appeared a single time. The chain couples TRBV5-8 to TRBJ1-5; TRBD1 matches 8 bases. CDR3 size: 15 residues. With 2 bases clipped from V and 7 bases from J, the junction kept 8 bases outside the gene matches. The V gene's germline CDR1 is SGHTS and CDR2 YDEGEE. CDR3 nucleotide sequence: TGTGCCAGCAGCTTAGACAGGGGATCGGGCCAGCCCCAGCATTTT. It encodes CASSLDRGSGQPQHF.

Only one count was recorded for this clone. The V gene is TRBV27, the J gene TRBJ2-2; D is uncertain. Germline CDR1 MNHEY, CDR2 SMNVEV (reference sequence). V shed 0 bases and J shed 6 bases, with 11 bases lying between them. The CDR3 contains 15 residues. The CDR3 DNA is TGTGCCAGCAGTTTATCGAACGGATTCGCCGGGGAGCTGTTTTTT. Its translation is CASSLSNGFAGELFF.

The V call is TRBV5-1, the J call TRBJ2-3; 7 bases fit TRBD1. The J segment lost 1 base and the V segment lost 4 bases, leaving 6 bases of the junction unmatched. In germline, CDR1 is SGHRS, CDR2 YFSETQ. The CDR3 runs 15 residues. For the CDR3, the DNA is TGCGCCAGCAGCCGAGGGGGCTTTGGCACAGATACGCAGTATTTT. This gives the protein CASSRGGFGTDTQYF.

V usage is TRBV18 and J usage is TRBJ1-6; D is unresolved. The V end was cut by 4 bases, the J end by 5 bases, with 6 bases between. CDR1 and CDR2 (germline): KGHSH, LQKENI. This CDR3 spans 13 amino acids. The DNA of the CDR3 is TGTGCCAGCTCACAAGAGCATAATTCACCCCTCCACTTT. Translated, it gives CASSQEHNSPLHF.

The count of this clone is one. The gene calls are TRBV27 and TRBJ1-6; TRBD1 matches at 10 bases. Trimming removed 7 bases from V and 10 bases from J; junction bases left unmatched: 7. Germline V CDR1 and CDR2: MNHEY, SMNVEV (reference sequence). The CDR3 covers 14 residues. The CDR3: CASISLGQGSPLHF. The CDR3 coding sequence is TGTGCCAGCATTAGTCTGGGACAGGGGTCACCCCTCCACTTT.

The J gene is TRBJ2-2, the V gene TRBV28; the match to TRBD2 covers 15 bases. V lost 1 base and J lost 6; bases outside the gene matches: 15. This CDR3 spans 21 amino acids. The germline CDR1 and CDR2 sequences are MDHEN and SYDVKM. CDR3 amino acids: CASSLSQLPGLAGGRPGELFF. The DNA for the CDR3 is TGTGCCAGCAGTTTATCACAACTCCCGGGACTAGCGGGGGGCCGTCCCGGGGAGCTGTTTTTT.

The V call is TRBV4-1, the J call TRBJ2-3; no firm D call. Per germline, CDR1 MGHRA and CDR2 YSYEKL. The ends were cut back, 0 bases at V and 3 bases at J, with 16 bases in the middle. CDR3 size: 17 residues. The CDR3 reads CASSQDGPLVFTDTQYF. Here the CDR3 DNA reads TGCGCCAGCAGCCAAGATGGCCCTTTGGTATTTACAGATACGCAGTATTTT.

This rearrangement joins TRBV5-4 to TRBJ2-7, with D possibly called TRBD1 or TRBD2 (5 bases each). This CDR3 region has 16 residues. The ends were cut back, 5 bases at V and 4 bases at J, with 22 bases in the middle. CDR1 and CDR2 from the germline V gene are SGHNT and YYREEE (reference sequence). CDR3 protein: CASSGRDAPGSYEQYF. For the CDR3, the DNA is TGTGCCAGCAGTGGCCGGGACGCCCCAGGTAGTTACGAGCAGTACTTC.

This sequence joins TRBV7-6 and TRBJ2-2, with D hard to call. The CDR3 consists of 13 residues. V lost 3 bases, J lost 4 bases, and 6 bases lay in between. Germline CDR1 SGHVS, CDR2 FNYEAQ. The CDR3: CASSFATTGELFF. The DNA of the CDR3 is TGTGCCAGCAGCTTCGCTACCACCGGGGAGCTGTTTTTT.

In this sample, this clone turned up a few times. CDR3 region: CATSVGQGSDTQYF. Here the CDR3 DNA reads TGTGCCACCAGTGTGGGACAGGGCTCAGATACGCAGTATTTT. The gene calls are TRBV24-1 and TRBJ2-3, with 9 bases fitting TRBD1. The ends lost 5 bases at V and 4 bases at J; junction bases unmatched: 3. Germline-derived CDR1 and CDR2 are KGHDR and SFDVKD. This CDR3 comprises 14 residues.

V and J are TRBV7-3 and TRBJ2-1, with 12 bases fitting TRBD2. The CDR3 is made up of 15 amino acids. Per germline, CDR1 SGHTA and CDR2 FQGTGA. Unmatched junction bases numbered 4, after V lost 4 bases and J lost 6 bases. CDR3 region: CASSWRTSGVNEQFF. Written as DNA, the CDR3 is TGTGCCAGCAGCTGGCGGACTAGCGGGGTCAATGAGCAGTTCTTC. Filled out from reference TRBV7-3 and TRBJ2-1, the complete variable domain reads GAGVSQTPSNKVTEKGKYVELRCDPISGHTALYWYRQSLGQGPEFLIYFQGTGAADDSGLPNDRFFAVRPEGSVSTLKIQRTERGDSAVYLCASSWRTSGVNEQFFGPGTRLTVL.

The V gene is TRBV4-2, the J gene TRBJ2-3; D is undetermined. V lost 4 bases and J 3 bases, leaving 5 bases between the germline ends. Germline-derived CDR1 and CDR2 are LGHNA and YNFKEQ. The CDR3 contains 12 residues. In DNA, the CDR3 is TGTGCCAGCAGCCCCCCAACAGATACGCAGTATTTT. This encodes CASSPPTDTQYF.

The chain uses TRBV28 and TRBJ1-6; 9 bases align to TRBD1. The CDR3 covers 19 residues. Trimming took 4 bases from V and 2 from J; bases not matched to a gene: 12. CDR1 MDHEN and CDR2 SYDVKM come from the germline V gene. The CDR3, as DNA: TGTGCCAGCAGTTACCCACAGGGGGCCCTAGCAACCTATAATTCACCCCTCCACTTT. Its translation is CASSYPQGALATYNSPLHF.

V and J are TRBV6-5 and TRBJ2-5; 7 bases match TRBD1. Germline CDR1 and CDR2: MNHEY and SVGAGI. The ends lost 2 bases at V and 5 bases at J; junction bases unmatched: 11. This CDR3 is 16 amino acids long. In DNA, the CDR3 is TGTGCCAGCAGTTACCAGAAATACAGGGGCCTGGAGACCCAGTACTTC. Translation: CASSYQKYRGLETQYF.

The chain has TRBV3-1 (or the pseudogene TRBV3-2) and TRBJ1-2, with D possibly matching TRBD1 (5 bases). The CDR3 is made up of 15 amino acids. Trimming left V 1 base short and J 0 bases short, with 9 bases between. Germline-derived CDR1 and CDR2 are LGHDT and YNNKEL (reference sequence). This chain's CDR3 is CASSQVGGANYGYTF. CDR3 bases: TGTGCCAGCAGCCAAGTTGGGGGGGCTAACTATGGCTACACCTTC.

DNA for the CDR3: TGCAGCGTTGACGGGGGGTTTTACAATGAGCAGTTCTTC. Protein sequence: CSVDGGFYNEQFF. The genes are TRBV29-1 and TRBJ2-1; 7 nucleotides line up with TRBD2. The CDR3 contains 13 residues. Germline trimming cut 3 bases from V and 4 bases from J; bases unmatched to any gene: 3. Germline CDR1 reads SQVTM; CDR2 reads ANQGSEA.

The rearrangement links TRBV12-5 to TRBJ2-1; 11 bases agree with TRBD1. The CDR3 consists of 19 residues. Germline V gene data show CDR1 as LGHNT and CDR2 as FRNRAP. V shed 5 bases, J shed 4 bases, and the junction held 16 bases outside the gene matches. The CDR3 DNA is TGTGCTAGTGGTGGCCGGGACAGGGGGTTCGGCGGGGGTTACAATGAGCAGTTCTTC. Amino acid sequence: CASGGRDRGFGGGYNEQFF.

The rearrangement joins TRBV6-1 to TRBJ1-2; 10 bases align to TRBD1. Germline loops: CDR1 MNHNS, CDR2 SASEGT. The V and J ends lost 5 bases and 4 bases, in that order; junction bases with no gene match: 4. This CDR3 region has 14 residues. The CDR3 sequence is CASSSRQGAYGYTF. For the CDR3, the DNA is TGTGCCAGCAGTTCCCGACAGGGGGCCTATGGCTACACCTTC.

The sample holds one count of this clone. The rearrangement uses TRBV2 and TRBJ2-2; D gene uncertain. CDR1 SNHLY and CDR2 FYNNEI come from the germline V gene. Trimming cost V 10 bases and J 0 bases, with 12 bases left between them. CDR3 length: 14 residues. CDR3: CATVYVPNTGELFF. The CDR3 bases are TGTGCCACCGTATATGTACCGAACACCGGGGAGCTGTTTTTT.

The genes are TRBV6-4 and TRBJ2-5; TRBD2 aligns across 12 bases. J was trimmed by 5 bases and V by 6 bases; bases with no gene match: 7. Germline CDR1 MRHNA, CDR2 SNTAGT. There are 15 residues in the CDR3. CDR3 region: CASSPTSGGGETQYF. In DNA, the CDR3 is TGTGCCAGCAGCCCGACTAGCGGGGGAGGGGAGACCCAGTACTTC.

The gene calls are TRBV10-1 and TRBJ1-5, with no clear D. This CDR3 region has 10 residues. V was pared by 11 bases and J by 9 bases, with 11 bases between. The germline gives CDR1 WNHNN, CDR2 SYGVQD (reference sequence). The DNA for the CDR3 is TGCGCCTCCATAGCAATGCCCCAGCATTTT. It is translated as CASIAMPQHF.

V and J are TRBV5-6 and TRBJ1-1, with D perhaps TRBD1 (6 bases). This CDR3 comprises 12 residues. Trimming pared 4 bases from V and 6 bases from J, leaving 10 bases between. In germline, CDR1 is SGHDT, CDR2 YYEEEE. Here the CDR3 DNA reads TGTGCCAGCAGCCCCGGGGGCGCTGAAGCTTTCTTT. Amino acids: CASSPGGAEAFF.

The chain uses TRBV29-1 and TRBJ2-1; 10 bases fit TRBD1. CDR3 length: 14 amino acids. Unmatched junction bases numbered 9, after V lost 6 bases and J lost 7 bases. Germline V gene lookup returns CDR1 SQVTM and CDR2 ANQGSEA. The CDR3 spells CSVTGQGGPNEQFF. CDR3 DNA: TGCAGCGTAACAGGACAGGGGGGGCCAAATGAGCAGTTCTTC.

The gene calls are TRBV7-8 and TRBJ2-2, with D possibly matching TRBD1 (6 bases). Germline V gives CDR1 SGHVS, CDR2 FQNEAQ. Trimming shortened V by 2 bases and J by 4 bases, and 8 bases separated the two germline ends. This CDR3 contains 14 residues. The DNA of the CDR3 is TGTGCCAGCAGCTTACAGGGGTCCACCGGGGAGCTGTTTTTT. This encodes CASSLQGSTGELFF.

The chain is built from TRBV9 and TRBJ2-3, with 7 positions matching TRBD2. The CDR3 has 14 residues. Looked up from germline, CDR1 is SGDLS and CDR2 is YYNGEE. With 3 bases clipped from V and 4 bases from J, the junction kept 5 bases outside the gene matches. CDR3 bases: TGTGCCAGCAGCGAGAGACTAGCTCCAGATACGCAGTATTTT. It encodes CASSERLAPDTQYF.

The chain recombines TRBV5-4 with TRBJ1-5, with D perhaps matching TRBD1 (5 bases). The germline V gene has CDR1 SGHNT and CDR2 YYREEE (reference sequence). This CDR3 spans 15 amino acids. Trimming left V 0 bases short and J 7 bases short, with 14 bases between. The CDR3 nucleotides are TGTGCCAGCAGCTTGGGTGCAGGTGGGGGACAGCCCCAGCATTTT. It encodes CASSLGAGGGQPQHF.